The 28 T cell receptor beta chains presented below share a single source sample, sequenced in a study of beta chain features in type 1 diabetes. Regarding the study as a whole: The study found moderately but significantly shorter TCRB CDR3s in all four CD4+ subsets of Type 1 diabetes patients.

The authors reverse transcribed all of the isolated RNA, so sequencing captured expressed TCRB transcripts. Generated by immunoSEQ multiplex PCR, the TCRdb table keeps only in-frame clones and is missing some. The table lists around 150,000 clones, more than 60% of them singletons. These receptors have no identified antigens. The sample was naive CD4+ T cells from blood. The source of these receptors is a young man with type 1 diabetes.

The chain employs TRBV28 and TRBJ2-1; D call uncertain. The germline V gene has CDR1 MDHEN and CDR2 SYDVKM. The CDR3 sequence is 12 residues long. V lost 7 bases, J lost 2 bases, and 6 bases lay in between. CDR3 DNA: TGTGCCAGCACCACGACCTACAATGAGCAGTTCTTC. As protein: CASTTTYNEQFF. The full variable domain, in which reference TRBV28 and TRBJ2-1 provide the parts outside the CDR3, is DVKVTQSSRYLVKRTGEKVFLECVQDMDHENMFWYRQDPGLGLRLIYFSYDVKMKEKGDIPEGYSVSREKKERFSLILESASTNQTSMYLCASTTTYNEQFFGPGTRLTVL.

The chain recombines TRBV18 with TRBJ2-1; the D is unclear. With 2 bases removed from V and 1 base from J, the gap between germline ends came to 12 bases. Per the germline V gene, CDR1 is KGHSH and CDR2 is LQKENI. The CDR3 runs 16 residues. This chain's CDR3 is CASSPWGLDSYNEQFF. DNA of the CDR3: TGTGCCAGCTCACCATGGGGTCTCGATTCCTACAATGAGCAGTTCTTC.

J is TRBJ2-1 and V is TRBV29-1, with a weak D call TRBD1 (6 bases). The CDR3 is 14 amino acids. The V gene lost 4 bases and the J gene lost 4 bases, with 14 bases spanning the gap. Germline V gene lookup returns CDR1 SQVTM and CDR2 ANQGSEA. The DNA for the CDR3 is TGCAGCGTTGGAGATCGACAGGCTTACAATGAGCAGTTCTTC. Its translation: CSVGDRQAYNEQFF.

This clone was counted between two and nine times. The chain links TRBV29-1 to TRBJ1-2; the D is unclear. The germline V gene encodes CDR1 SQVTM and CDR2 ANQGSEA. V lost 4 bases and J 4 bases, leaving 7 bases between the germline ends. The CDR3 has 11 residues. The CDR3, as DNA: TGCAGCGTTGTGGCGATCTATGGCTACACCTTC. This translates into CSVVAIYGYTF.

The V and J genes are TRBV4-3 and TRBJ2-5, with no clear D. The germline V gene has CDR1 LGHNA and CDR2 YSLEER. Trimming stripped 1 base from V and 4 bases from J, with 13 bases between. The CDR3 runs to 15 residues. The CDR3 nucleotides read TGCGCCAGCAGCCAAGTTGGCCAAGCTGGAGAGACCCAGTACTTC. This translates into CASSQVGQAGETQYF.

The chain is built from TRBV7-2 and TRBJ2-7; TRBD1 might be the D (7 bases). Between the trimmed V and J ends, which lost 5 bases and 0 bases, there was a span of 17 bases. Germline V gene sequence: CDR1 SGHTA, CDR2 FQGNSA. The CDR3 is 16 residues long. The chain's CDR3 is CASSPTGGGNSYEQYF. The CDR3 bases are TGTGCCAGCAGCCCGACAGGAGGGGGCAACTCCTACGAGCAGTACTTC.

The chain carries TRBV25-1 and TRBJ2-1; 14 positions match TRBD2. After removal of 6 bases from V and 1 base from J, the junction contained 8 bases not matched to a gene. Germline V gene data show CDR1 as MGHDK and CDR2 as SYGVNS. The length of the CDR3 is 18 residues. The CDR3 loop is CASSGLAGGPWSYNEQFF. The CDR3 bases are TGTGCCAGCAGCGGACTAGCGGGGGGCCCTTGGTCCTACAATGAGCAGTTCTTC. Full variable domain (rest looked up from reference TRBV25-1 and TRBJ2-1): EADIYQTPRYLVIGTGKKITLECSQTMGHDKMYWYQQDPGMELHLIHYSYGVNSTEKGDLSSESTVSRIRTEHFPLTLESARPSHTSQYLCASSGLAGGPWSYNEQFFGPGTRLTVL.

Regarding this clone: This same CDR3 is encoded by further DNA sequences in the sample. The chain is built from TRBV9 and TRBJ1-1; D uncertain. The CDR3 length is 13 residues. CDR1 is SGDLS and CDR2 is YYNGEE in the germline V gene. The V end lost 0 bases, the J end lost 1 base, and 4 bases lay between the germline ends. The CDR3 sequence: CASSVDRNTEAFF. DNA of the CDR3: TGTGCCAGCAGCGTAGACAGGAACACTGAAGCTTTCTTT.

CDR3 sequence: CASGTATGELFF. Here the CDR3 DNA reads TGTGCCAGCGGTACAGCGACCGGGGAGCTGTTTTTT. The chain couples TRBV28 to TRBJ2-2; D not resolved. The CDR3 length is 12 residues. CDR1 MDHEN and CDR2 SYDVKM come from the germline V gene. With 8 bases removed from V and 5 bases from J, the gap between germline ends came to 9 bases.

The chain carries TRBV29-1 and TRBJ2-3; 7 nucleotides line up with TRBD1. The germline V gene encodes CDR1 SQVTM and CDR2 ANQGSEA. The V segment lost 7 bases and the J segment 0 bases; nucleotides outside the gene matches: 4. The CDR3 runs 13 residues. CDR3 in amino acids: CSGRTGSTDTQYF. The DNA of the CDR3 is TGCAGCGGCCGGACAGGCAGCACAGATACGCAGTATTTT.

J is TRBJ2-2 and V is TRBV10-3; D call uncertain. The germline gives CDR1 ENHRY, CDR2 SYGVKD. The V end lost 5 bases, the J end lost 2 bases, and 9 bases lay between the germline ends. The CDR3 covers 14 residues. For the CDR3, the DNA is TGTGCCATCAGTACGGCAGCTAACACCGGGGAGCTGTTTTTT. The encoded protein is CAISTAANTGELFF.

J is TRBJ2-6 and V is TRBV7-9, with unresolved D. Germline assignment: CDR1 SEHNR and CDR2 FQNEAQ (reference sequence). Trimming stripped 2 bases from V and 0 bases from J, with 5 bases between. This CDR3 is 15 amino acids long. CDR3 region: CASSLQISGANVLTF. The CDR3 region has the DNA TGTGCCAGCAGCTTACAGATCTCTGGGGCCAACGTCCTGACTTTC.

The V call is TRBV9, the J call TRBJ2-5; no definite D call. From germline, CDR1 is SGDLS and CDR2 YYNGEE. This CDR3 contains 13 residues. Trimming shortened V by 0 bases and J by 13 bases, and 16 bases separated the two germline ends. The CDR3 nucleotides read TGTGCCAGCAGCGTAGCGGGCTATCCACCGGCGTACTTC. As protein: CASSVAGYPPAYF.

The rearrangement uses TRBV4-3 and TRBJ2-3; D unresolved. V lost 4 bases, J lost 15 bases, and 14 bases lay in between. Germline CDR1 reads LGHNA; CDR2 reads YSLEER. The CDR3 length is 11 residues. CDR3: CASSPRVKVYF. The CDR3 DNA follows: TGCGCCAGCAGCCCGCGAGTTAAGGTTTATTTT.

The J gene is TRBJ2-7, the V gene TRBV29-1, with D perhaps assigned TRBD1 or TRBD2 (5 bases each). CDR1 is SQVTM and CDR2 is ANQGSEA in the germline V gene. V was cut by 2 bases and J by 2 bases, with 10 bases left in between. There are 13 residues in the CDR3. The CDR3: CSVEIGDPYEQYF. The CDR3 DNA is TGCAGCGTTGAAATCGGGGACCCCTACGAGCAGTACTTC.

The J gene is TRBJ2-3, the V gene TRBV14; the D is unclear. The V gene lost 1 base and the J gene lost 6 bases, with 11 bases spanning the gap. CDR3 length equals 14 residues. Germline V gives CDR1 SGHDN, CDR2 FVKESK. This CDR3 reads CASSQGGPSDTQYF. As DNA, the CDR3 is TGTGCCAGCAGCCAAGGTGGCCCGTCGGATACGCAGTATTTT.

The CDR3 loop is CASSPLGNEQFF. The DNA for the CDR3 is TGTGCCAGCAGTCCCCTCGGGAATGAGCAGTTCTTC. The chain links TRBV6-6 to TRBJ2-1; D is uncertain. V gave up 5 bases and J gave up 7 bases, with 9 bases separating them. This CDR3 contains 12 residues. Germline V gene data show CDR1 as MNHNY and CDR2 as SVGAGI (reference sequence).

The chain uses TRBV9 and TRBJ1-6; D call uncertain. Germline lookup yields CDR1 SGDLS and CDR2 YYNGEE. This CDR3 is 14 amino acids long. Trimming took off 0 bases at V and 11 bases at J, with 12 bases between the two ends. The CDR3 nucleotides are TGTGCCAGCAGCGTAGCGGACGGGGAGGCACCCCTCCACTTT. As protein: CASSVADGEAPLHF.

J is TRBJ2-1 and V is TRBV30, with 7 bases that match TRBD2. Germline loops: CDR1 GTSNPN, CDR2 SVGIG (reference sequence). The CDR3 spans 16 residues. V was clipped by 4 bases and J by 5 bases; unmatched bases: 14. CDR3 sequence (DNA): TGTGCCTGGACGAGGACTAGTGTACGGGCGCACAATGAGCAGTTCTTC. This codes for CAWTRTSVRAHNEQFF.

V is TRBV28 and J is TRBJ2-7, with TRBD1 matching over 7 bases. The V segment lost 6 bases and the J segment 2 bases; nucleotides outside the gene matches: 7. The CDR3 runs to 14 residues. Germline CDR1 is MDHEN and CDR2 is SYDVKM. CDR3 sequence (DNA): TGTGCCAGCAGACAGGGGCACTTGGCCTACGAGCAGTACTTC. It codes for CASRQGHLAYEQYF.

The rearrangement joins TRBV30 to TRBJ2-5; D remains ambiguous. This CDR3 spans 14 amino acids. In germline, CDR1 is GTSNPN, CDR2 SVGIG (reference sequence). V was pared by 3 bases and J by 2 bases, with 13 bases between. CDR3 loop: CAWRARRTQETQYF. CDR3 DNA sequence: TGTGCCTGGAGGGCCAGGAGAACTCAAGAGACCCAGTACTTC. Based on the CDR3 plus reference TRBV30 and TRBJ2-5, the full variable domain is SQTIHQWPATLVQPVGSPLSLECTVEGTSNPNLYWYRQAAGRGLQLLFYSVGIGQISSEVPQNLSASRPQDRQFILSSKKLLLSDSGFYLCAWRARRTQETQYFGPGTRLLVL.

This chain connects TRBV7-9 to TRBJ1-5; D might be TRBD1 (6 bases). The CDR3 has 13 amino acids. V was cut by 5 bases and J by 3 bases, with 8 bases left in between. The germline V gene has CDR1 SEHNR and CDR2 FQNEAQ (reference sequence). The CDR3 spells CASSGGHNQPQHF. For the CDR3, the DNA is TGTGCCAGCAGCGGGGGCCACAATCAGCCCCAGCATTTT.

This clone came up a few times. The rearrangement links TRBV29-1 to TRBJ2-1; TRBD2 matches 11 bases. This CDR3 has 14 residues. Germline assignment: CDR1 SQVTM and CDR2 ANQGSEA. The V gene end was trimmed by 7 bases and the J gene end by 3 bases; junction bases not matched to a gene: 5. As DNA, the CDR3 is TGCAGCGCGGCCGGGACTAGCGGCTACAATGAGCAGTTCTTC. The encoded protein is CSAAGTSGYNEQFF.

J is TRBJ1-1 and V is TRBV2; 9 bases are shared with TRBD1. The CDR3 loop spans 15 amino acids. J gave up 5 bases and V 3 bases, and 7 bases lay outside the gene matches. Germline CDR1 SNHLY, CDR2 FYNNEI. CDR3 coding DNA: TGTGCCAGCAGTGAGGGGGACAGGGCTTGGACTGAAGCTTTCTTT. As protein: CASSEGDRAWTEAFF.

The V gene is TRBV29-1, the J gene TRBJ1-1; D unclear. Trimming took off 4 bases at V and 11 bases at J, with 8 bases between the two ends. The CDR3 is 9 residues long. Germline CDR1 and CDR2: SQVTM and ANQGSEA. The DNA for the CDR3 is TGCAGCGTTGTGAGTCCGGCTTTCTTT. The encoded protein is CSVVSPAFF.

This clone showed up just once. The chain links TRBV9 to TRBJ2-3; D perhaps matches TRBD2 (6 bases). Germline values: CDR1 SGDLS, CDR2 YYNGEE. V lost 0 bases and J lost 1, with 9 bases in between. This CDR3 has 15 amino acids. The CDR3 nucleotides read TGTGCCAGCAGCGTAGGATCTAGCGGCACAGATACGCAGTATTTT. It codes for CASSVGSSGTDTQYF.

The rearrangement links TRBV9 to TRBJ1-3; D unclear. Trimming pared 0 bases from V and 0 bases from J, leaving 10 bases between. The CDR3 spans 16 residues. Germline CDR1 reads SGDLS; CDR2 reads YYNGEE. CDR3 sequence: CASSVDPGPSGNTIYF. CDR3 DNA sequence: TGTGCCAGCAGCGTAGATCCGGGCCCCTCTGGAAACACCATATATTTT.

The gene calls are TRBV7-9 and TRBJ1-2; D ambiguous. Looked up from germline, CDR1 is SEHNR and CDR2 is FQNEAQ (reference sequence). Trimming took off 1 base at V and 3 bases at J, with 6 bases between the two ends. CDR3 length equals 13 residues. In nucleotides, the CDR3 is TGTGCCAGCAGCTTAGTACGTTACTATGGCTACACCTTC. Its protein is CASSLVRYYGYTF.